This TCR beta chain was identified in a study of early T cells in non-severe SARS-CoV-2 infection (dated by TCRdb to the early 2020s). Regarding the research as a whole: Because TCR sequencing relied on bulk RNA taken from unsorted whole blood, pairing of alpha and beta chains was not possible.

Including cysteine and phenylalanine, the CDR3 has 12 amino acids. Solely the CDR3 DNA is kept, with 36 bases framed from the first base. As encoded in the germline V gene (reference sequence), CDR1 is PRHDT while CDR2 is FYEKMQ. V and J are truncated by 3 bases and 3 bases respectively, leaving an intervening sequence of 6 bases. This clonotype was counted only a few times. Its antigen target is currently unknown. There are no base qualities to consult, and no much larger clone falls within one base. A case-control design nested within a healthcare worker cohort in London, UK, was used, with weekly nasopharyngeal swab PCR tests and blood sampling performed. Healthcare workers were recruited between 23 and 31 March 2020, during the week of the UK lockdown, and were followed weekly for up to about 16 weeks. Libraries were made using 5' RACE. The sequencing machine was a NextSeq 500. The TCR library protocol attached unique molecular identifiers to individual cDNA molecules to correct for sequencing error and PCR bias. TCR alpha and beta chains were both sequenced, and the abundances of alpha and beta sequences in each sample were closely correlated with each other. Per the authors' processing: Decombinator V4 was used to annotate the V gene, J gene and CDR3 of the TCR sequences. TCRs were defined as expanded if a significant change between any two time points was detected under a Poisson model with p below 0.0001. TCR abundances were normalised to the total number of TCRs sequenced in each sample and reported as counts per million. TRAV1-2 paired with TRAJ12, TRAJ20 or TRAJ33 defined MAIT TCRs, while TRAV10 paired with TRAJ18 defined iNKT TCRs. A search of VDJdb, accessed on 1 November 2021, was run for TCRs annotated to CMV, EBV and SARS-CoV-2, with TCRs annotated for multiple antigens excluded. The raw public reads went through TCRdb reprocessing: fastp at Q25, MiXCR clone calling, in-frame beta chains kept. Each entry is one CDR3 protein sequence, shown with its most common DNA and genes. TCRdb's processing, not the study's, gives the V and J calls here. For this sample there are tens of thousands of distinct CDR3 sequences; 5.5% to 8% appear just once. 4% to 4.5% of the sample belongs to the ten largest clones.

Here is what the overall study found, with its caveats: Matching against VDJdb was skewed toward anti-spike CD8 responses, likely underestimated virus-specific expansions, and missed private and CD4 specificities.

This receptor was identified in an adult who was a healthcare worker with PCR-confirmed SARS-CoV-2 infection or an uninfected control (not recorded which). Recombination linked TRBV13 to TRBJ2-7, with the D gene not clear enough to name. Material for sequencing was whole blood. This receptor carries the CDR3 CASSLGVYEQYF. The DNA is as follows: TGTGCCAGCAGCTTGGGTGTCTACGAGCAGTACTTC.